This passage covers 2 T cell receptor beta chains from one sample sequenced in a study of response to subunit inactivated influenza vaccine. In TCRdb, the RT-PCR reads were re-called with MiXCR into one record per CDR3 protein. Here the sample spans about 580,000 distinct CDR3 sequences, around 15% being singletons. Sequences were derived from PBMCs from blood, sampled approximately 13 days after vaccination. Every receptor here comes from a man aged 45-65 years who received an inactivated influenza vaccine.

This clonotype was observed many times. The V gene is TRBV4-1, the J gene TRBJ2-1, with 7 bases identical to TRBD1. The CDR3 is 14 residues long. Per the germline V gene, CDR1 is MGHRA and CDR2 is YSYEKL. V lost 4 bases, J lost 7 bases, and 7 bases stayed unmatched. The CDR3 DNA reads as TGCGCCAGCAGCCCCCGAGGGGGCCAAAATGAGCAGTTCTTC. It is translated as CASSPRGGQNEQFF.

This clonotype was detected only a few times. V and J are TRBV7-2 and TRBJ2-7, with 9 bases aligning to TRBD1. CDR1 and CDR2 (germline): SGHTA, FQGNSA. CDR3 size: 14 residues. V was pared by 5 bases and J by 4 bases, with 6 bases of the junction left unmatched. CDR3 loop: CASSKRTGAYEQYF. The CDR3 bases are TGTGCCAGCAGCAAAAGGACAGGGGCTTACGAGCAGTACTTC.